Each of the 13 T cell receptor beta chains below was sequenced from the same sample in a study of T-cell memory formation after mild COVID-19 (dated by TCRdb to about 2021). Receptor libraries were prepared by 5' RACE. TCRdb names Illumina NovaSeq 6000 as the instrument used. TCRdb redid the processing of the public reads, applying fastp at Q25 and MiXCR, and retained in-frame beta chains. Under each unique CDR3 protein, matching rows form one entry showing the most common genes and DNA. The sample profile shows more than 300,000 distinct CDR3 sequences; approximately 14% of them were found once. The biggest ten clones account for about a fifth of the sample. The specimen sequenced was PBMCs or a T cell subset sorted from them (not recorded which). The receptors stem from a man aged 18 to 35 who had mild COVID-19 (a few samples of this study predate the infection). The sample titles of this study are shuffled in the database, so cell type and time point are left out; the donor was told from shared clones.

A few counts support this clonotype. The chain is built from TRBV4-1 and TRBJ1-1, with 9 bases identical to TRBD1. The trim removed 2 bases at V and 5 bases at J, leaving 3 bases unmatched. Germline V gene data show CDR1 as MGHRA and CDR2 as YSYEKL. The CDR3 totals 14 residues. As DNA, the CDR3 is TGCGCCAGCAGCCAAACAGGGGGCAGTACTGAAGCTTTCTTT. Protein sequence: CASSQTGGSTEAFF.

A few counts support this clonotype. The rearrangement joins TRBV4-3 to TRBJ2-3, with D unclear. The germline gives CDR1 LGHNA, CDR2 YSLEER. Trimming pared 0 bases from V and 2 bases from J, leaving 12 bases between. CDR3 length: 16 residues. As DNA, the CDR3 is TGCGCCAGCAGCCAAGATCGGGCGACCGACACAGATACGCAGTATTTT. Its translation is CASSQDRATDTDTQYF.

This clonotype was counted only a few times. The rearrangement uses TRBV28 and TRBJ1-1; D is perhaps TRBD1 (6 bases). Germline lookup yields CDR1 MDHEN and CDR2 SYDVKM. V lost 8 bases and J lost 3, with 10 bases in between. CDR3 length: 12 amino acids. The CDR3 region is CASGTLDTEAFF. CDR3 DNA sequence: TGTGCCAGCGGGACACTCGACACTGAAGCTTTCTTT.

This clonotype was seen a few times. The V gene is TRBV5-1, the J gene TRBJ2-3; 9 positions agree with TRBD1. Germline loops: CDR1 SGHRS, CDR2 YFSETQ. The CDR3 covers 17 residues. Trimming at V came to 3 bases and at J to 5 bases, leaving 13 bases not matched to a gene. CDR3 nucleotides: TGCGCCAGCAGCTGGAGCCCGGGACAGGGACGGGGAGATACGCAGTATTTT. This codes for CASSWSPGQGRGDTQYF.

Many counts were recorded for this clonotype. The CDR3 protein is CASSMRVYGNIQYF. The CDR3 nucleotides read TGTGCCAGTAGTATGAGAGTGTATGGGAACATTCAGTACTTC. The chain uses TRBV19 and TRBJ2-4; D is uncertain. The CDR3 covers 14 residues. V was trimmed by 3 bases and J by 7 bases, leaving 13 bases between them. Germline loops: CDR1 LNHDA, CDR2 SQIVND (reference sequence).

This clonotype came up many times. This sequence joins TRBV11-2 and TRBJ2-3; TRBD2 might be the D (5 bases). The V and J ends lost 4 bases and 8 bases respectively, with 16 bases between them. The germline V gene has CDR1 SGHAT and CDR2 FQNNGV. The CDR3 is made up of 14 amino acids. CDR3 in amino acids: CASSSPRGRGTQYF. As DNA, the CDR3 is TGTGCCAGCAGCTCACCCCGCGGCCGGGGTACGCAGTATTTT. The whole variable domain, filled in from reference TRBV11-2 and TRBJ2-3, reads EAGVAQSPRYKIIEKRQSVAFWCNPISGHATLYWYQQILGQGPKLLIQFQNNGVVDDSQLPKDRFSAERLKGVDSTLKIQPAKLEDSAVYLCASSSPRGRGTQYFGPGTRLTVL.

The rearrangement uses TRBV19 and TRBJ1-2; unclear D gene. The CDR3 is 15 amino acids. Germline V gives CDR1 LNHDA, CDR2 SQIVND (reference sequence). Trimming shortened V by 6 bases and J by 2 bases, and 16 bases separated the two germline ends. CDR3 sequence (DNA): TGTGCCAGTAGCCCCTCGAGGTATGAGAACTATGGCTACACCTTC. Protein: CASSPSRYENYGYTF. The whole variable domain, filled in from reference TRBV19 and TRBJ1-2, reads DGGITQSPKYLFRKEGQNVTLSCEQNLNHDAMYWYRQDPGQGLRLIYYSQIVNDFQKGDIAEGYSVSREKKESFPLTVTSAQKNPTAFYLCASSPSRYENYGYTFGSGTRLTVV.

The V and J genes are TRBV11-2 and TRBJ2-5; D is ambiguous. The CDR3 runs to 14 residues. V dropped 2 bases and J dropped 5 bases, with 12 bases sitting between them. CDR1 and CDR2 from the germline V gene are SGHAT and FQNNGV. Here the CDR3 DNA reads TGTGCCAGCAGCTTATTTGGAAATTCGGAGACCCAGTACTTC. It is translated as CASSLFGNSETQYF.

This clonotype was seen more than once but under ten times. This rearrangement joins TRBV5-1 to TRBJ1-4, with D possibly TRBD1 on 5 matching bases. The CDR3 covers 14 residues. The ends were cut back, 4 bases at V and 4 bases at J, with 11 bases in the middle. Germline V gene sequence: CDR1 SGHRS, CDR2 YFSETQ. This CDR3 reads CASSADTGNEKLFF. For the CDR3, the DNA is TGCGCCAGCAGCGCGGACACCGGTAATGAAAAACTGTTTTTT.

Turning to this clonotype: This may stem from a read error, because a much larger clone lies one nucleotide away. This sequence joins TRBV29-1 and TRBJ1-1, with no clear D. The germline V gene encodes CDR1 SQVTM and CDR2 ANQGSEA. This CDR3 contains 13 residues. V was pared by 4 bases and J by 4 bases, with 13 bases between. The CDR3 DNA sequence: TGCAGCGTTGCGCGCGACATGGGCACTGAAGCTTTCTTT. Encoded protein: CSVARDMGTEAFF.

This clonotype was seen more than once but under ten times. This sequence joins TRBV3-1 and TRBJ1-1; D is perhaps TRBD1 (5 bases). Trimming removed 5 bases at V and 5 bases at J, with 15 bases between. The CDR3 extends over 14 amino acids. Germline-derived CDR1 and CDR2 are LGHDT and YNNKEL (reference sequence). The CDR3 spells CASSSWGTGTEAFF. In DNA, the CDR3 is TGTGCCAGCAGCTCCTGGGGGACGGGAACTGAAGCTTTCTTT.

This clonotype occurred many times. V is TRBV30 and J is TRBJ1-2, with D perhaps TRBD1 (5 bases). V was pared by 1 base and J by 2 bases, with 14 bases between. This CDR3 has 15 residues. Germline loops: CDR1 GTSNPN, CDR2 SVGIG (reference sequence). CDR3 nucleotides: TGTGCCTGGAGTGCGACCCAGGGAAGGAACTATGGCTACACCTTC. Amino acids: CAWSATQGRNYGYTF.

In its sample, this clonotype was seen many times. The chain is built from TRBV5-1 and TRBJ2-1; no reliable D call. V was cut by 0 bases and J by 1 base, with 11 bases left in between. The CDR3 is 16 amino acids. The V gene's germline CDR1 is SGHRS and CDR2 YFSETQ. The CDR3 region is CASSLVGFPSYNEQFF. CDR3 nucleotide sequence: TGCGCCAGCAGCTTGGTTGGGTTCCCATCCTACAATGAGCAGTTCTTC.